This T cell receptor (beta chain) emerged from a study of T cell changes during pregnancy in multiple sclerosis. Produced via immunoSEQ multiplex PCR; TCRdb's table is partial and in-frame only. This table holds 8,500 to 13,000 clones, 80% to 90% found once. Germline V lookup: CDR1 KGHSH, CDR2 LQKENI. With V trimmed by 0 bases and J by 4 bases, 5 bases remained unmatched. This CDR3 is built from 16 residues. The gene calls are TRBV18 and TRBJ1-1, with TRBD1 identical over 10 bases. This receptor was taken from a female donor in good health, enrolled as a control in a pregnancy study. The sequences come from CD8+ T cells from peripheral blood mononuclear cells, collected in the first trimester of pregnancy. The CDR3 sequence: CASSPPIGQGGTEAFF. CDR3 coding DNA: TGTGCCAGCTCACCACCTATAGGACAGGGGGGCACTGAAGCTTTCTTT.